This T cell receptor (beta chain) was identified in a study of blood T cell repertoires in COVID-19. Study context: COVID-19 samples, acute and convalescent, were from the United States, Italy and Spain. Sample material is recorded as cDNA or gDNA derived from T cells, B-cell-depleted T cells, or PBMCs.

The CDR3 length is 14 residues. The germline CDR1 and CDR2 sequences are MDHEN and SYDVKM. Trimming pared 5 bases from V and 5 bases from J, leaving 14 bases between. Study processing details: Using reference gene primer amplification, nucleated cell counts were estimated. The assay was immunoSEQ multiplex PCR, and TCRdb's table has in-frame clones only and misses some. V and J calls and clone size come straight from that table; D and trimming were deduced from the DNA. The sample has some 230,000 clones, about 86% seen once. This TCR derives from a woman aged 25 to 45 who had recovered from COVID-19. This chain connects TRBV28 to TRBJ2-3, with D maybe TRBD1 (6 bases). Sequenced sample: peripheral blood. The CDR3 region has the DNA TGTGCCAGCAGTAAGGGGGTAGCGCTAGATACGCAGTATTTT. Amino acid sequence: CASSKGVALDTQYF.